This paragraph reports one T cell receptor beta chain. Its antigen is not known. Using immunoSEQ multiplex PCR, the repertoire was profiled, and TCRdb retains in-frame clones only, with some absent. The sample contains 150,000 or so clones, about nine tenths of which appear only once. The sample originates from a study of T cell responses to AZD1222 COVID-19 vaccine. Findings and limits, study-wide: Dominant at 160-218 and 743-854, vaccine-associated CD4 TCRs also spanned spike. Spike-specific TCR depth and breadth grew after two AZD1222 doses. Researchers took repertoire samples only after the peak T cell response had come. Baseline serostatus was positive in only six or seven AZD1222 recipients.

The CDR3 runs to 13 residues. Trimming removed 0 bases from V and 6 bases from J, with 6 bases in between. Germline V CDR1 and CDR2: SGHDT, YYEEEE. The receptor's source is an adult in good health. This sequence joins TRBV5-6 and TRBJ2-2, with D unresolved. The sample in question was peripheral blood, obtained on day 0 of AZD1222 vaccination. CDR3 DNA: TGTGCCAGCAGCTTGGATGAGCCCGGGGAGCTGTTTTTT. It yields the protein CASSLDEPGELFF.